Given below is one TCR beta chain in context. Its antigen is unidentified. The sample originates from a study of T cell clusters in autoimmune cytopenias. Whole-study findings and limits: TRB repertoire shifts in secondary cytopenia and chronic lymphocytic leukemia mostly reflected lymphoma, not autoimmunity.

TRB was amplified by touch-down multiplex PCR, primer pools A and B combined. TCRdb reprocessed the multiplex PCR reads and reports one entry per CDR3 protein, with no DNA. The table lists roughly 7,400 distinct CDR3 sequences. TRB was amplified from about 270 ng of peripheral blood genomic DNA per sample. Germline CDR1 SGHDT, CDR2 YYEEEE. This CDR3 comprises 15 residues. The sample was also linked to a second study, of T cell repertoires in aging, cancer and after chemotherapy. As that report states: Repeat sampling of healthy donors over several months to years showed clear clonal overlap. Healthy donors lost TCR diversity with age mainly through richness, cancer patients through richness and evenness. These repertoire data do not allow conclusions about immunological memory after chemotherapy.

The sample consisted of peripheral blood. J is TRBJ2-7 and V is TRBV5-6; TCRdb proposes TRBD1, but this gene call is untestable without DNA. This receptor was taken from a human donor in good health. The CDR3 here is CASSLGQGFFYEQYF.